This record covers a single T cell receptor (beta chain). The CDR3 is made up of 15 amino acids. CDR1 MDHEN and CDR2 SYDVKM come from the germline V gene. The J segment lost 2 bases and the V segment lost 6 bases, leaving 2 bases of the junction unmatched. The source of the sample is a study of blood T cell repertoires in COVID-19. For the study at large: Both acute and convalescent COVID-19 samples were obtained from the United States, Italy and Spain. T cells, B-cell-depleted T cells, or PBMCs provided the cDNA or gDNA that served as material.

Per the authors' pipeline: Amplification with reference gene primers provided the estimates of nucleated cell counts. Generated by immunoSEQ multiplex PCR, the TCRdb table keeps only in-frame clones and is missing some. The V and J calls and the clone size are those of that table, but D and trimming were determined from the DNA. The table records a few hundred thousand clones, about 86% of them present only once. The sequenced material came from peripheral blood. The sequence was collected from a woman in her 30s who had recovered from COVID-19. The J gene is TRBJ1-6, the V gene TRBV28; 9 bases map to TRBD1. This CDR3 reads CASSRTGAYNSPLHF. For the CDR3, the DNA is TGTGCCAGCAGCCGGACAGGGGCCTATAATTCACCCCTCCACTTT.